The T cell receptor (beta chain) under discussion was sequenced for a study of control samples from healthy donors and cancer patients. Generated by immunoSEQ multiplex PCR, the TCRdb table keeps only in-frame clones and is missing some. The sample yields about 73,000 clones, roughly 92% seen once. With 3 bases clipped from V and 4 bases from J, the junction kept 4 bases outside the gene matches. Germline V lookup: CDR1 KGHSH, CDR2 LQKENI. CDR3 length: 15 amino acids. The sequence was collected from a woman in her thirties or forties in good health. The material sequenced was blood. The V gene is TRBV18, the J gene TRBJ2-5, with TRBD1 matching over 11 bases. The CDR3 spells CASSPAGTGGETQYF. The DNA of the CDR3 is TGTGCCAGCTCACCTGCCGGGACAGGGGGAGAGACCCAGTACTTC. The variable domain in full, completed from reference TRBV18 and TRBJ2-5, reads NAGVMQNPRHLVRRRGQEARLRCSPMKGHSHVYWYRQLPEEGLKFMVYLQKENIIDESGMPKERFSAEFPKEGPSILRIQQVVRGDSAAYFCASSPAGTGGETQYFGPGTRLLVL.